Given below is one TCR beta chain in context. Its target is unknown. It was about 210 ng DNA, 31,000 or so T cell genomes, that sorted-subset replicate PCRs used. Profiled with immunoSEQ multiplex PCR; TCRdb holds only in-frame clones, not every one. Of fewer than 2.5 million clones listed, 93% were seen once; the top ten hold roughly 0.36%. The entry originates in a study of shared clonotypes between healthy human individuals. At the level of the study: CD8 memory received one plate per donor, CD8 naive two, CD4 memory three and CD4 naive three. Study findings and constraints: Naive subsets usually exceeded memory subsets in estimated richness.

Trimming took off 4 bases at V and 2 bases at J, with 6 bases between the two ends. CDR1 is SGHDN and CDR2 is FVKESK in the germline V gene. CDR3 length: 13 residues. The chain recombines TRBV14 with TRBJ1-3, with D hard to call. This clonotype was sampled from a man aged 18 to 30 in good health. Some clones in this sample may be carry-over from other donors' samples. Sequencing input: naive CD4+ T cells from PBMCs. As for subset: CD45RA+ positively selected. CDR3 in amino acids: CASSPIPGNTIYF. CDR3 in DNA: TGTGCCAGCAGCCCTATTCCTGGAAACACCATATATTTT.